Listed below are T cell receptor beta chains from one sample, sequenced in a study of control samples from healthy donors and cancer patients. Profiling relied on immunoSEQ multiplex PCR, and the TCRdb table lists in-frame clones only, not all of them. Of approximately 70,000 clones in the sample, about nine tenths were seen once. The sequenced material came from PBMCs. The receptors were sampled from a man aged 55 to 69 with lung cancer. The CDR3 runs from the conserved cysteine through the conserved F or W. The D gene is left open where the match is weak. The size field is filled for only some rows; it gives once, few, many or a size class.

TRBV2	NA	NA	TRBJ1-5	CASSYKQVLSNQPQHF	TGTGCCAGCAGTTATAAACAGGTCCTTAGCAATCAGCCCCAGCATTTT
TRBV11-1	TRBD1	NA	TRBJ1-3	CASSSTGGFENTIYF	TGTGCCAGCAGCTCGACAGGGGGCTTCGAGAACACCATATATTTT
TRBV20-1	NA	once	TRBJ2-4	CSASRVVDIQYF	TGCAGTGCTAGTCGGGTCGTGGACATTCAGTACTTC
TRBV11-2	NA	NA	TRBJ1-1	CASSSTPGQGTEAFF	TGTGCCAGCAGCTCCACCCCGGGCCAGGGCACTGAAGCTTTCTTT
TRBV7-9	NA	NA	TRBJ1-3	CASSQGFSGNTIYF	TGTGCCAGCAGCCAGGGGTTCTCTGGAAACACCATATATTTT
TRBV7-9	NA	NA	TRBJ2-5	CASSLAPGEETQYF	TGTGCCAGCAGCTTAGCTCCAGGGGAAGAGACCCAGTACTTC
TRBV7-2	NA	NA	TRBJ1-1	CASSLPLQGLRPEAFF	TGTGCCAGCAGCTTACCACTCCAGGGACTAAGGCCTGAAGCTTTCTTT
TRBV18	NA	NA	TRBJ1-5	CASSPREAGSNQPQHF	TGTGCCAGCTCACCAAGAGAAGCAGGGTCGAATCAGCCCCAGCATTTT
TRBV9	TRBD1	NA	TRBJ2-7	CASSDRDREFYEQYF	TGTGCCAGCAGCGACCGGGACAGGGAGTTCTACGAGCAGTACTTC
TRBV7-2	NA	NA	TRBJ1-5	CASSLGTTGFSNQPQHF	TGTGCCAGCAGCTTAGGAACCACAGGGTTCAGCAATCAGCCCCAGCATTTT
TRBV20-1	NA	NA	TRBJ1-1	CSASRSEAFF	TGCAGTGCTTCCAGATCTGAAGCTTTCTTT
TRBV7-9	TRBD1	NA	TRBJ1-1	CASSLDRVTEAFF	TGTGCCAGCAGCCTTGACAGGGTCACTGAAGCTTTCTTT
TRBV18	NA	NA	TRBJ1-2	CASSPGTRGGYTF	TGTGCCAGCTCACCAGGGACCCGGGGTGGCTACACCTTC
TRBV5-6	NA	NA	TRBJ2-3	CASNEDYQNTDTQYF	TGTGCCAGCAACGAGGACTACCAGAACACAGATACGCAGTATTTT
TRBV11-3	NA	NA	TRBJ2-5	CASSLAPYQETQYF	TGTGCCAGCAGCTTAGCCCCGTACCAAGAGACCCAGTACTTC
TRBV25-1	NA	NA	TRBJ2-3	CASSDGYTQYF	TGTGCCAGCAGTGACGGATATACGCAGTATTTT
TRBV13	TRBD1	NA	TRBJ2-3	CASSPGTGGLDTQYF	TGTGCCAGCAGCCCCGGGACAGGGGGTCTCGATACGCAGTATTTT
TRBV6-5	NA	NA	TRBJ1-2	CASSVAILRDYGYTF	TGTGCCAGCAGCGTGGCCATCCTCAGAGACTATGGCTACACCTTC
TRBV6-5	NA	NA	TRBJ1-5	CASSKGTRSNQPQHF	TGTGCCAGCAGCAAGGGGACCCGGAGCAATCAGCCCCAGCATTTT
TRBV5-4	TRBD1	few	TRBJ2-5	CASSLGDRGKTQYF	TGTGCCAGCAGCTTGGGGGACAGGGGGAAGACCCAGTACTTC
TRBV5-5	NA	NA	TRBJ2-1	CASSLRQLDSEQFF	TGTGCCAGCAGCTTGCGTCAGCTAGACTCTGAGCAGTTCTTC
TRBV7-9	NA	NA	TRBJ1-6	CASSLDSPNSPLHF	TGTGCCAGCAGCTTAGACAGCCCGAATTCACCCCTCCACTTT